This T cell receptor beta chain is drawn from a study of T cells in narcolepsy. General study points: In some patient and control memory CD4+ samples, autoreactive clones were absent.

This CDR3 is built from 14 residues. In germline, CDR1 is LNHDA, CDR2 SQIVND (reference sequence). The V gene lost 7 bases and the J gene lost 0 bases, with 12 bases spanning the gap. In the case of this clone: Its target is unknown.

TCRdb's copy holds only in-frame clones and misses some; the assay was immunoSEQ multiplex PCR. Among some 24,000 clones, around 83% were seen once, and the ten largest hold roughly 1.4%. The sequence derives from a human donor with narcolepsy. Material: CD45RA- memory CD4+ T cells from PBMCs. The chain links TRBV19 to TRBJ1-1; a possible D gene is TRBD1 (5 bases). DNA of the CDR3: TGTGCCAGTATGGGGGGGAAGATGAACACTGAAGCTTTCTTT. Amino acid sequence: CASMGGKMNTEAFF.